Below are 9 T cell receptor beta chains sequenced from a single sample in a study of blood T cell repertoires in COVID-19. The assay was immunoSEQ multiplex PCR, and TCRdb's table has in-frame clones only and misses some. This table has more than 200,000 clones, around nine tenths appearing once. The sample comprised peripheral blood. The receptors were gathered from a man aged 30-40 years with active or convalescent COVID-19.

This clone was counted a few times. The chain uses TRBV7-9 and TRBJ1-2; D gene uncertain. The CDR3 extends over 14 amino acids. Trimming shortened V by 5 bases and J by 7 bases, and 17 bases separated the two germline ends. Germline loops: CDR1 SEHNR, CDR2 FQNEAQ (reference sequence). CDR3 bases: TGTGCCAGCAGCCCCTTTACAGTTTCGAGTGGCTACACCTTC. As protein: CASSPFTVSSGYTF.

This clone has a single count. This sequence joins TRBV30 and TRBJ1-4; the match to TRBD1 covers 9 bases. CDR1 and CDR2 (germline): GTSNPN, SVGIG (reference sequence). V was clipped by 6 bases and J by 4 bases; unmatched bases: 3. The CDR3 has 13 amino acids. The CDR3 DNA is TGTGCCTGCGGACAGGGGCGTAATGAAAAACTGTTTTTT. It specifies CACGQGRNEKLFF.

This clone was observed a single time. A much larger clone is a single base away; this may be a read error. The chain combines TRBV5-4 with TRBJ1-3, with TRBD1 matching 9 bases. CDR3 length: 16 amino acids. The germline gives CDR1 SGHNT, CDR2 YYREEE (reference sequence). V trimming: 4 bases; J trimming: 0 bases; junction bases outside the gene matches: 5. In DNA, the CDR3 is TGTGCCAGCAGCCTGGGACAGGGCCTCTCTGGAAACACCATATATTTT. Protein sequence: CASSLGQGLSGNTIYF.

This sequence joins TRBV2 and TRBJ2-7; TRBD1 might be the D (6 bases). Germline loops: CDR1 SNHLY, CDR2 FYNNEI. V lost 1 base and J 1 base, leaving 11 bases between the germline ends. The CDR3 contains 15 residues. The CDR3 protein is CASSEGAGDSYEQYF. The CDR3 coding sequence is TGTGCCAGCAGTGAAGGGGCAGGGGATTCCTACGAGCAGTACTTC.

The gene calls are TRBV4-3 and TRBJ2-3; 10 nucleotides agree with TRBD1. Germline V CDR1 and CDR2: LGHNA, YSLEER. V lost 1 base to trimming and J lost 4 bases; unmatched junction nucleotides: 2. The CDR3 is made up of 15 amino acids. CDR3 sequence (DNA): TGCGCCAGCAGCCAAGGACAGGGGGCTGCAGATACGCAGTATTTT. This gives the protein CASSQGQGAADTQYF.

The genes are TRBV27 and TRBJ1-6; 7 bases line up with TRBD1. The V segment lost 6 bases and the J segment 5 bases; nucleotides outside the gene matches: 4. The CDR3 has 14 residues. CDR1 is MNHEY, CDR2 SMNVEV, per germline (reference sequence). Here the CDR3 reads CASRPGQHNSPLHF. In DNA, the CDR3 is TGTGCCAGCAGACCGGGACAGCATAATTCACCCCTCCACTTT.

V and J are TRBV27 and TRBJ2-2, with D perhaps matching TRBD2 (5 bases). This CDR3 region has 16 residues. The germline V and J ends were trimmed by 5 bases and 4 bases, with 17 bases remaining between them. Germline V gives CDR1 MNHEY, CDR2 SMNVEV (reference sequence). The CDR3 DNA is TGTGCCAGCAGTATACTAGTTGCCGCCGGCACCGGGGAGCTGTTTTTT. The encoded protein is CASSILVAAGTGELFF.

The table lists this clone with a count of one. The rearrangement joins TRBV13 to TRBJ2-1, with 9 bases fitting TRBD1. Per germline, CDR1 PRHDT and CDR2 FYEKMQ (reference sequence). Unmatched junction bases numbered 8, after V lost 5 bases and J lost 3 bases. The CDR3 totals 16 residues. The DNA for the CDR3 is TGTGCCAGCAGCCATACGGACAGGGGCAACTACAATGAGCAGTTCTTC. Encoded protein: CASSHTDRGNYNEQFF.

The J gene is TRBJ1-5, the V gene TRBV20-1; D remains unclear. V lost 3 bases and J 6 bases, leaving 12 bases between the germline ends. Per the germline V gene, CDR1 is DFQATT and CDR2 is SNEGSKA (reference sequence). This CDR3 has 13 residues. In nucleotides, the CDR3 is TGCAGTGCTAGTACCGCTAAGAGTCAGCCCCAGCATTTT. Translated, it gives CSASTAKSQPQHF.